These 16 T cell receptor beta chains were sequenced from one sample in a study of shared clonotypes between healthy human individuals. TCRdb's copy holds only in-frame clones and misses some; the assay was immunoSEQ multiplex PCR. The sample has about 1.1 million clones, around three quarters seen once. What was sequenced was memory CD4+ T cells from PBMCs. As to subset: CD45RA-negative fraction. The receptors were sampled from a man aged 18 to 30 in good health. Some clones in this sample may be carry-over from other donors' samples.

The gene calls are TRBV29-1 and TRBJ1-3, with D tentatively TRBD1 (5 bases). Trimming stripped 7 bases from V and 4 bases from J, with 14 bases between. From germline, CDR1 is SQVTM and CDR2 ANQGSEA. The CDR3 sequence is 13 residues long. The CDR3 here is CSAQRGNGNTIYF. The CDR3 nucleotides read TGCAGCGCCCAGAGGGGAAACGGAAACACCATATATTTT.

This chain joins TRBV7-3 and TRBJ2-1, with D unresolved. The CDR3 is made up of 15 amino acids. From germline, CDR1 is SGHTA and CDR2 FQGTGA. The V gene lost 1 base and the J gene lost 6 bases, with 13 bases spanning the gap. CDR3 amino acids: CASSLMASRLNEQFF. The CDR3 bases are TGTGCCAGCAGCTTAATGGCCAGCAGGCTCAATGAGCAGTTCTTC. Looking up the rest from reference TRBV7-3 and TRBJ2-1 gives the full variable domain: GAGVSQTPSNKVTEKGKYVELRCDPISGHTALYWYRQSLGQGPEFLIYFQGTGAADDSGLPNDRFFAVRPEGSVSTLKIQRTERGDSAVYLCASSLMASRLNEQFFGPGTRLTVL.

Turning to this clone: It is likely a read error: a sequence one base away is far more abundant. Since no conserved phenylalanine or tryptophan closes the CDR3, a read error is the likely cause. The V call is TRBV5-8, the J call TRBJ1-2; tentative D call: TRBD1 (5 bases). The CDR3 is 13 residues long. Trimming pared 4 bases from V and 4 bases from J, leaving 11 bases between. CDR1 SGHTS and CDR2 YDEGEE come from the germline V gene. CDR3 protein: CASSRQISYGYTL. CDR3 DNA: TGTGCCAGCAGCAGACAGATATCCTATGGCTACACCCTC.

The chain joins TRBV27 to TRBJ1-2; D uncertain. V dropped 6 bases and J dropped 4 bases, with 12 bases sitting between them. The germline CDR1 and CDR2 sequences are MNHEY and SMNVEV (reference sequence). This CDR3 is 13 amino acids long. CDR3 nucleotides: TGTGCCAGCAGGGGAACATCCACCTATGGCTACACCTTC. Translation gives CASRGTSTYGYTF.

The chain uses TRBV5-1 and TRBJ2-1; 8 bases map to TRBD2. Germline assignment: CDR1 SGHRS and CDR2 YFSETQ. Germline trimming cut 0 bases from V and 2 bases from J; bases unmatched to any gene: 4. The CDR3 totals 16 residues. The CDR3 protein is CASSLAPAGAYNEQFF. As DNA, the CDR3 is TGCGCCAGCAGCTTGGCTCCAGCGGGAGCCTACAATGAGCAGTTCTTC.

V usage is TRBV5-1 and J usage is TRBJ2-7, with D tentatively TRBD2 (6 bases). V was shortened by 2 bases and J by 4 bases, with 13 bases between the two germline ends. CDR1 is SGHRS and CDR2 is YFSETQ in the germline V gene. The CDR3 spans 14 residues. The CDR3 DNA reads TGCGCCAGCAGCTTCAGTCACGGAGGGTACGAGCAGTACTTC. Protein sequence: CASSFSHGGYEQYF.

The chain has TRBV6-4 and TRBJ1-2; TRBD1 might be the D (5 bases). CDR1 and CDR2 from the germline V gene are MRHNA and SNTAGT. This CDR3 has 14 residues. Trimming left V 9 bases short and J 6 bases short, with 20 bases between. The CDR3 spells CARGTGLFRDGYTF. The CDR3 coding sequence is TGTGCCAGGGGGACGGGCCTCTTTAGGGATGGCTACACCTTC.

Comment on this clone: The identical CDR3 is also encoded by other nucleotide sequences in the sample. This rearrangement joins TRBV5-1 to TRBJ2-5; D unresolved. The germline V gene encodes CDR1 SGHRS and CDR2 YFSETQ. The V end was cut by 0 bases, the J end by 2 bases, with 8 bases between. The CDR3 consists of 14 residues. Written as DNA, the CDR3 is TGCGCCAGCAGCTTGGTAGGTTCGCAAGAGACCCAGTACTTC. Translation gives CASSLVGSQETQYF. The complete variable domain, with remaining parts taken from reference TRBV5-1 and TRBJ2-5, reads KAGVTQTPRYLIKTRGQQVTLSCSPISGHRSVSWYQQTPGQGLQFLFEYFSETQRNKGNFPGRFSGRQFSNSRSEMNVSTLELGDSALYLCASSLVGSQETQYFGPGTRLLVL.

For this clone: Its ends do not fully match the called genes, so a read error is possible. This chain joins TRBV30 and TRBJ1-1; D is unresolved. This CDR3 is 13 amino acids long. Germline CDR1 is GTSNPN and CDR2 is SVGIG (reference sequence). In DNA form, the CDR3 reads TGTGACTGGGGTGTGGTACTAGGAACTGAAGCTTTCTTT. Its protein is CDWGVVLGTEAFF.

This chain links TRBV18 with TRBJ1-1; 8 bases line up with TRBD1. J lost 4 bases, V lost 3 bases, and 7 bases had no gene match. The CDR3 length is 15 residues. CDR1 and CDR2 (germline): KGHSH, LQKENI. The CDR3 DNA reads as TGTGCCAGCTCACCGATGACAGGGGAGGCCACTGAAGCTTTCTTT. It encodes CASSPMTGEATEAFF.

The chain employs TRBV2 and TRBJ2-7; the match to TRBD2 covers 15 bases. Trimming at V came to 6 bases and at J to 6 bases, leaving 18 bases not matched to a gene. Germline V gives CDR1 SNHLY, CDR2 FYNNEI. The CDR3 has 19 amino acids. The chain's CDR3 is CASRTGGTGTSGRRFEQYF. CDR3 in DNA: TGTGCCAGCAGGACAGGGGGCACTGGGACTAGCGGGAGGAGGTTCGAGCAGTACTTC.

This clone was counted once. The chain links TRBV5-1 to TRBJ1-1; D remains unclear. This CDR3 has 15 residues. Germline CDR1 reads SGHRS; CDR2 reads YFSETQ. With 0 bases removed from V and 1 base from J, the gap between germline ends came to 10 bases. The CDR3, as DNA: TGCGCCAGCAGCTTGGTCGGGCAGGCGAACACTGAAGCTTTCTTT. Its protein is CASSLVGQANTEAFF.

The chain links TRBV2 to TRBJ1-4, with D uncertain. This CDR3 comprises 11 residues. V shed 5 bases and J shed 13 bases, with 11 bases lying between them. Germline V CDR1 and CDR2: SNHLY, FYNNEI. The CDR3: CASSPEGRLFF. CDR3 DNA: TGTGCCAGCAGTCCGGAGGGTCGACTGTTTTTT.

CDR3 protein: CASSPPGHLYEQYF. The DNA of the CDR3 is TGTGCCAGCTCACCGCCGGGACACCTCTACGAGCAGTACTTC. J is TRBJ2-7 and V is TRBV18; D possibly corresponds to TRBD1 (6 bases). V shed 3 bases and J shed 3 bases, with 12 bases lying between them. The germline gives CDR1 KGHSH, CDR2 LQKENI. CDR3 length equals 14 residues.

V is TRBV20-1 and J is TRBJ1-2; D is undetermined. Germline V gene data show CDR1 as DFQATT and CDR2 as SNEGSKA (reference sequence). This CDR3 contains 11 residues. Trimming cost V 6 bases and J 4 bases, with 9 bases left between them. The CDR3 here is CSARRTYGYTF. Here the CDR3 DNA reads TGCAGTGCCCGTAGGACCTATGGCTACACCTTC.

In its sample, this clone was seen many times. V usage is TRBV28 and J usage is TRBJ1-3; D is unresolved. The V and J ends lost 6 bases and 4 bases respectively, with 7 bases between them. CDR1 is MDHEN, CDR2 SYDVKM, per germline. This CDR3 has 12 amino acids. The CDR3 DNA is TGTGCCAGCAGCCCTTCCGGAAACACCATATATTTT. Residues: CASSPSGNTIYF. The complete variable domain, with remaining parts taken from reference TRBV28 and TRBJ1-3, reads DVKVTQSSRYLVKRTGEKVFLECVQDMDHENMFWYRQDPGLGLRLIYFSYDVKMKEKGDIPEGYSVSREKKERFSLILESASTNQTSMYLCASSPSGNTIYFGEGSWLTVV.